These 7 T cell receptor beta chains share one sample of origin, sequenced in a study of OX40 agonist ivuxolimab in advanced cancers. Profiling relied on immunoSEQ multiplex PCR, and the TCRdb table lists in-frame clones only, not all of them. The table lists around 64,000 clones, 75% to 90% of them singletons. Source: CD4+ or CD8+ T cells sorted from blood, taken in a trial of the OX40 agonist ivuxolimab. Source of these receptors: an adult with an advanced solid tumor such as melanoma, head and neck, liver or kidney cancer.

The chain joins TRBV6-6 to TRBJ2-7; no clear D gene. V was pared by 5 bases and J by 6 bases, with 8 bases between. Germline loops: CDR1 MNHNY, CDR2 SVGAGI (reference sequence). The CDR3 length is 11 residues. CDR3 DNA sequence: TGTGCCAGCAGTACTCAAGCCGAGCAGTACTTC. As protein: CASSTQAEQYF.

The sample holds a few counts of this clone. The rearrangement uses TRBV4-2 and TRBJ2-3; D gene ambiguous. The CDR3 length is 16 residues. Germline values: CDR1 LGHNA, CDR2 YNFKEQ. Trimming stripped 1 base from V and 6 bases from J, with 17 bases between. The CDR3 DNA reads TGTGCCAGCAGCCAAGGGGCGGCCCGGGTGTGGGATACGCAGTATTTT. Its protein product is CASSQGAARVWDTQYF.

This clone showed up just a few times. One end of the junction fails to match germline, which may point to a read error. The chain joins TRBV7-7 to TRBJ2-2; D perhaps matches TRBD1 (6 bases). Germline assignment: CDR1 SSHAT and CDR2 FNYEAQ (reference sequence). This CDR3 has 15 residues. The CDR3 sequence is CASSLGGSHTGELFF. Written as DNA, the CDR3 is TGTGCTAGCAGCTTAGGGGGATCCCACACCGGGGAGCTGTTTTTT.

This clone was observed once. V gene TRBV19 combines with J gene TRBJ1-2; 9 bases match TRBD1. Germline-derived CDR1 and CDR2 are LNHDA and SQIVND (reference sequence). The junction had 7 bases not matched to a gene; V was cut back by 5 bases and J by 3 bases. This CDR3 comprises 15 residues. CDR3 region: CASSAQRTGDYGYTF. The CDR3 DNA reads as TGTGCCAGTAGTGCTCAGCGGACAGGGGACTATGGCTACACCTTC.

V is TRBV5-5 and J is TRBJ1-6, with D possibly being TRBD1 (6 bases). This CDR3 is 18 amino acids long. CDR1 and CDR2 (germline): SGHKS, YYEKEE (reference sequence). The ends were cut back, 0 bases at V and 8 bases at J, with 21 bases in the middle. The CDR3 spells CASSLVQGRPNGDSPLHF. As DNA, the CDR3 is TGTGCCAGCAGCTTGGTTCAGGGGCGACCCAATGGGGATTCACCCCTCCACTTT.

The chain couples TRBV27 to TRBJ2-5, with D uncertain. The CDR3 extends over 11 amino acids. V was pared by 6 bases and J by 1 base, with 3 bases between. The germline gives CDR1 MNHEY, CDR2 SMNVEV (reference sequence). CDR3 sequence: CASSSQETQYF. The CDR3 coding sequence is TGTGCCAGCAGCTCCCAAGAGACCCAGTACTTC.

As regards this clone: The sample has other DNA sequences that encode this CDR3 too. The rearrangement joins TRBV30 to TRBJ1-5; D is perhaps TRBD1 (5 bases). CDR3 length: 15 residues. Germline loops: CDR1 GTSNPN, CDR2 SVGIG (reference sequence). Trimming removed 0 bases from V and 8 bases from J, with 17 bases in between. The CDR3 reads CAWSVGTGLREPQHF. CDR3 nucleotides: TGTGCCTGGAGTGTAGGAACGGGGCTTAGGGAGCCCCAGCATTTT.